This note documents a single T cell receptor (beta chain) sequence. The authors amplified TCR beta CDR3 regions, and they did so from RNA transcripts for repertoire sequencing. The first-round RT-PCR employed HTBI primers together with the Qiagen OneStep RT-PCR kit. A multiplex PCR was then performed as the second round. Each CDR3 protein gets one entry after TCRdb re-called the multiplex PCR reads with MiXCR. This sample carries approximately 1.2 million distinct CDR3 sequences, about 35% of them seen once, and the ten largest clones take around 10%. V gave up 2 bases and J gave up 8 bases, with 15 bases separating them. Germline values: CDR1 DFQATT, CDR2 SNEGSKA (reference sequence). The length of the CDR3 is 14 residues. The data originate from a study of Graves' ophthalmopathy and Graves' hyperthyroidism.

This clonotype originated in an adult man with Graves' hyperthyroidism. V and J are TRBV20-1 and TRBJ1-4; D ambiguous. Sequenced: peripheral blood or thyroid tissue (not recorded which). CDR3: CSARKGGSGEKLFF. The CDR3 nucleotides are TGCAGTGCTAGAAAGGGCGGGTCAGGCGAAAAACTGTTTTTT.